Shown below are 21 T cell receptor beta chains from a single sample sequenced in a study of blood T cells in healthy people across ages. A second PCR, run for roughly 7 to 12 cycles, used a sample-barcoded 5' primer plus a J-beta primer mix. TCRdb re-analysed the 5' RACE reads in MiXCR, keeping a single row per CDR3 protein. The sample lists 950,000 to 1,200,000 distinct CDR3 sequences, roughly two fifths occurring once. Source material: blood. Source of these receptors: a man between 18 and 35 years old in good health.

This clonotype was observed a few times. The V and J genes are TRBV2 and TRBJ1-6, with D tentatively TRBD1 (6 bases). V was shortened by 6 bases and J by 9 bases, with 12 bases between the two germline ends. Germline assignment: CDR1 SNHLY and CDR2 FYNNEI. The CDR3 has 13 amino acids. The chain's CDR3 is CASRDSPSSPLHF. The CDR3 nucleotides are TGTGCCAGCAGGGACAGTCCCAGTTCACCCCTCCACTTT.

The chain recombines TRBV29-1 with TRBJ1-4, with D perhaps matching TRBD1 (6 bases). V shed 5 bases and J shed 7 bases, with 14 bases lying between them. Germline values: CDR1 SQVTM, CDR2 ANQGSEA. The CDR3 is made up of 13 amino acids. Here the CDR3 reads CSVKGGPVEKLFF. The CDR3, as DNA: TGCAGCGTTAAAGGGGGACCGGTTGAAAAACTGTTTTTT.

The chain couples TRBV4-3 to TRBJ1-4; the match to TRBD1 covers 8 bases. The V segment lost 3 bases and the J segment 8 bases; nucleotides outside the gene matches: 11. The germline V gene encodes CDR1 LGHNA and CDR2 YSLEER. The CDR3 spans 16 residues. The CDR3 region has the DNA TGCGCCAGCAGCCAGGAGATTGGACAGGGAAACGAAAAACTGTTTTTT. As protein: CASSQEIGQGNEKLFF.

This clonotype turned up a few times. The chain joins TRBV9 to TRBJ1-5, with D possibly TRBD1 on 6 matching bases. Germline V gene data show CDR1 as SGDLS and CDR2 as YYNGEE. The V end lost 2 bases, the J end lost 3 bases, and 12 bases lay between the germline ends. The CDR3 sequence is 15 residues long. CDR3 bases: TGTGCCAGCAGCGTTGGCAGGGGTATCAATCAGCCCCAGCATTTT. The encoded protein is CASSVGRGINQPQHF.

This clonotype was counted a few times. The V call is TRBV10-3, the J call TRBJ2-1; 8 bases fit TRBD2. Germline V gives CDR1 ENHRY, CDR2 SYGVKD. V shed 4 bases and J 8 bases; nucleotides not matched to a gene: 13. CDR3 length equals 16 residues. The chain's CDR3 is CAISVSAAGALDEQFF. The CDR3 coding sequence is TGTGCCATCAGTGTATCAGCAGCGGGGGCTCTAGATGAGCAGTTCTTC.

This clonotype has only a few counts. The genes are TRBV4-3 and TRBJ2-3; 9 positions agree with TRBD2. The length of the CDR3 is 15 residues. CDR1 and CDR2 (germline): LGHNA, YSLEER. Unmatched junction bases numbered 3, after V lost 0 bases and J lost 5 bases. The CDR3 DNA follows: TGCGCCAGCAGCCAAGACCGGACTAGCGTAGATACGCAGTATTTT. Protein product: CASSQDRTSVDTQYF.

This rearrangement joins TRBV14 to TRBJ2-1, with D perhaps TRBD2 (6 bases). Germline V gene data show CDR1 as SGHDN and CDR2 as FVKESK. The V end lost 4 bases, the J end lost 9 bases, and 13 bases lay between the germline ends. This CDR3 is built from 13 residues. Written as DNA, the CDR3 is TGTGCCAGCAGCCTTTTAGAGGAGGGTGAGCAGTTCTTC. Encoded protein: CASSLLEEGEQFF. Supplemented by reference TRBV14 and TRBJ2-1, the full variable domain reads EAGVTQFPSHSVIEKGQTVTLRCDPISGHDNLYWYRRVMGKEIKFLLHFVKESKQDESGMPNNRFLAERTGGTYSTLKVQPAELEDSGVYFCASSLLEEGEQFFGPGTRLTVL.

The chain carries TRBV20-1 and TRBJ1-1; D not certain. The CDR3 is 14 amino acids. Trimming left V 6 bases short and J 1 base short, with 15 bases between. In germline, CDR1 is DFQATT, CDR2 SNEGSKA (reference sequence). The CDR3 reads CSALRESRNTEAFF. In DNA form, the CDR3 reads TGCAGTGCCCTTAGAGAGTCGAGGAACACTGAAGCTTTCTTT.

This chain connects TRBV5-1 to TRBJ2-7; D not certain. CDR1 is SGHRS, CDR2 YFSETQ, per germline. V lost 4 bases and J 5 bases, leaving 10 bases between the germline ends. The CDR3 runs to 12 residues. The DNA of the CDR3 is TGCGCCAGCAGCAAAGGACCAGACGAGCAGTACTTC. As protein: CASSKGPDEQYF.

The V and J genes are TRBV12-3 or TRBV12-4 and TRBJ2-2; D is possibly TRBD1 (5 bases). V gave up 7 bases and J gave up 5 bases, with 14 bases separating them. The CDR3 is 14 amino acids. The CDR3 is CASTPGIGTGELFF. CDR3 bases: TGTGCCAGCACGCCAGGGATAGGGACCGGGGAGCTGTTTTTT.

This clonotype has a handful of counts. The DNA of the CDR3 is TGTGCCAGCAGCTTAGAGGGAGACAGGGGCCACACAGATACGCAGTATTTT. It yields the protein CASSLEGDRGHTDTQYF. The rearrangement links TRBV7-8 to TRBJ2-3, with 8 nucleotides matching TRBD1. The length of the CDR3 is 17 residues. The germline V gene has CDR1 SGHVS and CDR2 FQNEAQ. J was trimmed by 2 bases and V by 1 base; bases with no gene match: 8. Looking up the rest from reference TRBV7-8 and TRBJ2-3 gives the full variable domain: GAGVSQSPRYKVAKRGQDVALRCDPISGHVSLFWYQQALGQGPEFLTYFQNEAQLDKSGLPSDRFFAERPEGSVSTLKIQRTQQEDSAVYLCASSLEGDRGHTDTQYFGPGTRLTVL.

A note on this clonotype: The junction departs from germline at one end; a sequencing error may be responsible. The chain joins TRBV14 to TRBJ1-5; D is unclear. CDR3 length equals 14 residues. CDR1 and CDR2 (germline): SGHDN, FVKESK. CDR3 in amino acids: CASSGPGRNQPQHF. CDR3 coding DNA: TGCGCCAGCAGCGGACCCGGCCGCAATCAGCCCCAGCATTTT.

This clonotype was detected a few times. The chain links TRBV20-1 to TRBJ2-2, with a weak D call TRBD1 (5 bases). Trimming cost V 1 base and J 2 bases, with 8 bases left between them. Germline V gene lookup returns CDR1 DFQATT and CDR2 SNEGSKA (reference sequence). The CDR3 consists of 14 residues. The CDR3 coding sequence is TGCAGTGCTAGAGGGACAACCAACACCGGGGAGCTGTTTTTT. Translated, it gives CSARGTTNTGELFF.

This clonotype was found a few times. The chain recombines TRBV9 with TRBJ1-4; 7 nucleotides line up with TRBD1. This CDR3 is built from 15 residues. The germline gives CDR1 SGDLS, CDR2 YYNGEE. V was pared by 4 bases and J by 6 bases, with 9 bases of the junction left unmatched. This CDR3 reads CASSRYGQEDEKLFF. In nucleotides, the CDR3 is TGTGCCAGCAGCCGATATGGACAGGAGGATGAAAAACTGTTTTTT.

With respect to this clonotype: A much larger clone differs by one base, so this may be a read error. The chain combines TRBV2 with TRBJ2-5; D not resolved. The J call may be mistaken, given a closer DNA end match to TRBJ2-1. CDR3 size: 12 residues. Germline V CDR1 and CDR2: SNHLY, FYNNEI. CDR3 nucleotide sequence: TGTGCCAGCAGTGAAGATCAAGAGACCCAGTTCTTC. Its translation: CASSEDQETQFF.

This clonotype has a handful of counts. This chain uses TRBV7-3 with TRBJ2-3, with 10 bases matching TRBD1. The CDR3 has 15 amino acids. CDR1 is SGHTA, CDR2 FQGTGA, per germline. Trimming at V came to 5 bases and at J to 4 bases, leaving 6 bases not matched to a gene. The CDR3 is CASSTTGQGADTQYF. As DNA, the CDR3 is TGTGCCAGCAGCACAACCGGACAGGGGGCAGATACGCAGTATTTT. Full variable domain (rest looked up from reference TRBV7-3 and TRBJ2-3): GAGVSQTPSNKVTEKGKYVELRCDPISGHTALYWYRQSLGQGPEFLIYFQGTGAADDSGLPNDRFFAVRPEGSVSTLKIQRTERGDSAVYLCASSTTGQGADTQYFGPGTRLTVL.

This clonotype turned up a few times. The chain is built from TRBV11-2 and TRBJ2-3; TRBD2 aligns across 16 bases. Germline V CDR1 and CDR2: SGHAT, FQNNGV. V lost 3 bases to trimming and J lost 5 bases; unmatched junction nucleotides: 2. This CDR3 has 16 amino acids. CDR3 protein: CASSLGLAGGQDTQYF. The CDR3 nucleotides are TGTGCCAGCAGCTTGGGACTAGCGGGGGGGCAAGATACGCAGTATTTT.

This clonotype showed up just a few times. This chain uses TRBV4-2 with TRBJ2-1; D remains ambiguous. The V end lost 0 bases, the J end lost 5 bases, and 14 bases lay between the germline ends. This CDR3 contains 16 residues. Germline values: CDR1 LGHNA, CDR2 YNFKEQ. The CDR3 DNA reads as TGTGCCAGCAGCCAAGAATGGTCGGGTGTCCACAATGAGCAGTTCTTC. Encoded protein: CASSQEWSGVHNEQFF.

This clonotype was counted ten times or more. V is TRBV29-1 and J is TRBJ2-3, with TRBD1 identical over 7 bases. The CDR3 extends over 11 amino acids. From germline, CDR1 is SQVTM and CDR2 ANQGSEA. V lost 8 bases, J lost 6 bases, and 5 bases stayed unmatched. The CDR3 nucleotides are TGCAGCTTCAACAGGGGCGATACGCAGTATTTT. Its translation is CSFNRGDTQYF.

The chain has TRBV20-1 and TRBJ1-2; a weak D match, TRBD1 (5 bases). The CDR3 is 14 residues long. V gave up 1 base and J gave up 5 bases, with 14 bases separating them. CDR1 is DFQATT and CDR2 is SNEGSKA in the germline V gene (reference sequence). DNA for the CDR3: TGCAGTGCTAGAGTAGGCAGTAAGGGGTATGGCTACACCTTC. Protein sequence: CSARVGSKGYGYTF.

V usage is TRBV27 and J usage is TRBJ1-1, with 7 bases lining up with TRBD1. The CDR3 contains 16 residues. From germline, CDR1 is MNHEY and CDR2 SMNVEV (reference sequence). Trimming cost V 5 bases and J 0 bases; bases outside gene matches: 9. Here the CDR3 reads CASSPSTGHVNTEAFF. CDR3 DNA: TGTGCCAGCAGTCCGTCGACAGGGCATGTGAACACTGAAGCTTTCTTT.